This TCR beta chain stems from a study of tissue T cells after allogeneic stem cell transplantation (dated 2022 in TCRdb). With regard to the full study: The study profiled TCR beta repertoires in many tissues obtained from research autopsies of patients with and without GVHD, and also in mouse models of GVHD. The human part of the study was a prospective observational study with no blinding and no randomization.

In the paper's terms, the time point label means: mouse harvest day 14 after allogeneic transplant. Mouse grafts consisting of 10^7 T-cell-depleted bone marrow cells combined with 10^6 splenic CD5+ T cells were administered by tail vein injection. Mouse GVHD was modeled in a major MHC-mismatch B6 (H2b) into BALB/c (H2d) model, with tissues profiled at day 7 or 14. Mouse tissues and retro-orbital blood were harvested on day 7 or 14 post-transplant using separate sterile tools per animal; livers were flushed beforehand. Before genomic DNA isolation with the DNeasy Blood & Tissue Kit, mouse tissues were minced with razor blades in buffered saline. The library relied on the immunoSEQ multiplex PCR assay. Adaptive Biotechnologies performed the TCRbeta CDR3 sequencing at survey depth and reported CDR3 sequences, V/J genes, productive frequency and template counts. TCR beta CDR3 regions were amplified from genomic DNA rather than RNA. The published analysis was carried out like this. Jensen-Shannon divergence was used to quantify pairwise repertoire overlap between tissues, with a value of 1 meaning complete divergence and a value of 0 meaning identical repertoires. Tissues were grouped by single-linkage agglomerative hierarchical clustering of pairwise JSD values, and the clustering results were shown as dendrograms. GLIPH2 was run on all patient samples with simulation_depth 1000, kmer_min_depth 3, cdr3_length_cutoff 8, keeping groups with more than two unique CDR3s. A standardized tissue-overlap score extrapolated Jaccard GLIPH-group overlap across patients to a standard repertoire size of 1000 clones. Linear mixed-effect models, with tissue included as a fixed effect and individual included as a random effect, were used to assess associations of diversity with clinical or experimental variables. In its TCRdb copy, this immuneACCESS table keeps in-frame sequences only and misses some clones. Where compared with another copy, unresolved V genes explain less than half of these, and the others have no known cause. V and J calls and clone size are as listed in that table; D and trimming were resolved from the DNA. Counted in this sample were about 5,000 clones; approximately 41% of them appeared once. Jointly, the top ten make up roughly 24% of the sample.

In regard to this clone: It lacks a known antigen. Gene names, together with germline sequences, are murine for this receptor. The read ends 1 residue early relative to the CDR3; the germline J gene fills the gap.

Trimming costs V 4 bases and J 1 base, and their ends lie 10 bases apart. From the cysteine through the phenylalanine, the CDR3 covers 14 amino acids. The DNA has 39 bases, all within the CDR3, and is read from base 1. From the germline V gene (reference sequence), CDR1 is KGHPV and CDR2 is FQNQEV. Paper-wide results and their limitations: In both patients and mice, T cells from blood and spleen covered only a limited part of the TCR repertoire found in tissues. The patient cohort was small and clinically heterogeneous, and sampling depth was acknowledged as a limitation. Within patients, how anatomically similar the tissues were was a key factor in shaping TCR repertoire composition, regardless of disease or transplant status. Only a few T cell clones appeared in more than one patient, yet motif-based clustering showed tissue-specific repertoire signatures that were shared between patients. Which tissue TCRs were alloreactive or antigen-specific was not determined in the study, and some clones might have been persisting host cells.

The V gene is TRBV26 and the J gene is TRBJ1-1; the D segment could be TRBD1, given 6 matching bases. This sequence originates from a female BALB/c mouse given C57BL/6 T cells with graft-versus-host disease after an allogeneic hematopoietic cell transplant. Sequenced sample: gut tissue. CDR3 DNA, as far as it was read: TGTGCCAGCAGTCCCCGGGACAAAAACACAGAAGTCTTC. Its coded protein is CASSPRDKNTEVF. The complete CDR3 protein is CASSPRDKNTEVFF.